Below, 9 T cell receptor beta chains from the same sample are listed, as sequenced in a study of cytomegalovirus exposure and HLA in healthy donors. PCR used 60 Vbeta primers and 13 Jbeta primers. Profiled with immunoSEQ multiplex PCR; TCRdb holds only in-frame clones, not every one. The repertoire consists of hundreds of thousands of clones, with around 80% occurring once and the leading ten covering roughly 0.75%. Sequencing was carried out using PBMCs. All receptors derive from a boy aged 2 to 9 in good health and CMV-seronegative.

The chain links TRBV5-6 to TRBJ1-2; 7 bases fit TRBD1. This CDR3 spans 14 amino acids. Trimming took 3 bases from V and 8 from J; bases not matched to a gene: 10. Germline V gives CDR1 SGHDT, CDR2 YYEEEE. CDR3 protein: CASSWTTGSWGYTF. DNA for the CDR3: TGTGCCAGCAGCTGGACGACAGGGTCCTGGGGCTACACCTTC.

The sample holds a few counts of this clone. The CDR3, as DNA: TGTGCCAGCACCCCCCCGGGACTAGCAGGTCCCGATACGCAGTATTTT. It codes for CASTPPGLAGPDTQYF. This chain connects TRBV6-6 to TRBJ2-3, with 9 bases fitting TRBD2. In germline, CDR1 is MNHNY, CDR2 SVGAGI (reference sequence). The CDR3 loop spans 16 amino acids. The V gene end was trimmed by 7 bases and the J gene end by 6 bases; junction bases not matched to a gene: 14.

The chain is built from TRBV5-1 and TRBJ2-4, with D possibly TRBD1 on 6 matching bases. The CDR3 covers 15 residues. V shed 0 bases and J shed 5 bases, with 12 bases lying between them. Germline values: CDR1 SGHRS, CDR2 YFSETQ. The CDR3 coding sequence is TGCGCCAGCAGCTTGGATTCGGGACAACAAAACATTCAGTACTTC. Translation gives CASSLDSGQQNIQYF.

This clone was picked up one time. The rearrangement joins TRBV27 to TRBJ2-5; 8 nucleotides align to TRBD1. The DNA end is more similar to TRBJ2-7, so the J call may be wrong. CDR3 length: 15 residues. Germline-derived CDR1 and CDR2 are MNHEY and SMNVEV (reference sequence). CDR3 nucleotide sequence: TGTGCCAGCAGTCGCGGACAGGGAGGTCGCTACGAGCAGTACTTC. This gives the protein CASSRGQGGRYEQYF.

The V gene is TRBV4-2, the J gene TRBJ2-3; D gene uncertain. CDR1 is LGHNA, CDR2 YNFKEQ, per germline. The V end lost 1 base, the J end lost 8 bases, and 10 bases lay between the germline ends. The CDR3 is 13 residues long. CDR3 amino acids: CASSQVEEGTQYF. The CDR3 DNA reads TGTGCCAGCAGCCAAGTTGAGGAAGGTACGCAGTATTTT.

CDR3 in DNA: TGCGCCAGCAGTCGGACTAGCGGGAGGGCATACGAGCAGTACTTC. Translated, it gives CASSRTSGRAYEQYF. V gene TRBV10-1 combines with J gene TRBJ2-7; 15 nucleotides line up with TRBD2. J gave up 4 bases and V 5 bases, and 3 bases lay outside the gene matches. The CDR3 has 15 residues. Germline assignment: CDR1 WNHNN and CDR2 SYGVQD (reference sequence).

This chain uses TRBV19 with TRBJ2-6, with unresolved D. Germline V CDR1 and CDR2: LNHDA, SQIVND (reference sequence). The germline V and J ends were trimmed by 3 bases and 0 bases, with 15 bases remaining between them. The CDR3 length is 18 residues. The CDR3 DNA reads TGTGCCAGTAGTATTTACGCAGGCGCATACTCTGGGGCCAACGTCCTGACTTTC. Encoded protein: CASSIYAGAYSGANVLTF.

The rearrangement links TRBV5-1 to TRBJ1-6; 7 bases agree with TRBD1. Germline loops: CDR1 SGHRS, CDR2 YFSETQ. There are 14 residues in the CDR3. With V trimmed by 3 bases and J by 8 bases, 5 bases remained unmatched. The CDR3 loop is CASSSGQPDSPLHF. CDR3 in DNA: TGCGCCAGCAGCTCGGGACAGCCAGATTCACCCCTCCACTTT.

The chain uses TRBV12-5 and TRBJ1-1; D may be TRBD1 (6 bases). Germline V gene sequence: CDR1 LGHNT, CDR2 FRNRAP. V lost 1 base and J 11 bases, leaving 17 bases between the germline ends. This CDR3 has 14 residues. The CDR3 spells CASGLGSRQVWAFF. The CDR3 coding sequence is TGTGCTAGTGGTTTGGGATCAAGACAGGTTTGGGCTTTCTTT.